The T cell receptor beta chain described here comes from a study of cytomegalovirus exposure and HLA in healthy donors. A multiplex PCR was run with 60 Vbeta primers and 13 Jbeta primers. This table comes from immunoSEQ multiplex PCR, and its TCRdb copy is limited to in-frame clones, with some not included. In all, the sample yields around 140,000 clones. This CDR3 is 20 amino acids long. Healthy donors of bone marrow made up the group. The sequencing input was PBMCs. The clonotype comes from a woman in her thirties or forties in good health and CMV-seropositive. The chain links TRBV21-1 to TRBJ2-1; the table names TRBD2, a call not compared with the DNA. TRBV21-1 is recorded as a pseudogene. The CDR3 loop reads CASSESPSGSHCDSYNEQFF. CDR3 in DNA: TGTGCCAGCAGCGAATCCCCTAGCGGGAGTCACTGCGACTCCTACAATGAGCAGTTCTTC.